Following are 9 T cell receptor beta chains from one sample sequenced in a study of shared clonotypes between healthy human individuals. Produced via immunoSEQ multiplex PCR; TCRdb's table is partial and in-frame only. The data show about 480,000 clones, about three quarters seen once. Sequenced input: PBMCs. The receptors derive from a woman aged 40 to 49 in good health. Some clones in this sample may be carry-over from other donors' samples.

This clone has more than one count but fewer than ten. The genes are TRBV5-6 and TRBJ2-1; 10 bases align to TRBD2. Looked up from germline, CDR1 is SGHDT and CDR2 is YYEEEE. The CDR3 has 16 amino acids. V lost 0 bases, J lost 2 bases, and 2 bases stayed unmatched. The CDR3 loop is CASSLGGLAPYNEQFF. The CDR3 DNA reads as TGTGCCAGCAGCTTGGGGGGACTAGCGCCCTACAATGAGCAGTTCTTC.

This clone occurred a few times. This sequence joins TRBV6-1 and TRBJ1-5; D possibly corresponds to TRBD1 (5 bases). The V and J ends lost 5 bases and 0 bases respectively, with 11 bases between them. In germline, CDR1 is MNHNS, CDR2 SASEGT. The CDR3 length is 15 residues. CDR3 DNA: TGTGCCAGCAGTATGGGACGGGATAGCAATCAGCCCCAGCATTTT. Protein: CASSMGRDSNQPQHF.

The chain joins TRBV6-6 to TRBJ1-2, with D uncertain. Germline CDR1 is MNHNY and CDR2 is SVGAGI (reference sequence). V was shortened by 6 bases and J by 3 bases, with 11 bases between the two germline ends. CDR3 length: 13 amino acids. The CDR3 spells CASSSLRDYGYTF. As DNA, the CDR3 is TGTGCCAGCAGCTCCCTCCGGGACTATGGCTACACCTTC.

V is TRBV7-9 and J is TRBJ2-3; D might be TRBD2 (6 bases). Trimming took off 5 bases at V and 0 bases at J, with 15 bases between the two ends. The germline CDR1 and CDR2 sequences are SEHNR and FQNEAQ (reference sequence). The CDR3 contains 16 residues. CDR3 nucleotides: TGTGCCAGCAGCCTCGACGTAGGGACTAGCACAGATACGCAGTATTTT. It codes for CASSLDVGTSTDTQYF.

The chain is built from TRBV19 and TRBJ2-2; D perhaps matches TRBD1 (7 bases). The CDR3 has 18 residues. Trimming cost V 5 bases and J 4 bases, with 23 bases left between them. CDR1 is LNHDA, CDR2 SQIVND, per germline (reference sequence). Here the CDR3 DNA reads TGTGCCAGTAGTTCCACAGGGAGGACAGGCAAGATCACCGGGGAGCTGTTTTTT. It specifies CASSSTGRTGKITGELFF.

The rearrangement uses TRBV6-6 and TRBJ2-5; 10 bases fit TRBD1. Germline V gene lookup returns CDR1 MNHNY and CDR2 SVGAGI (reference sequence). The V and J ends lost 2 bases and 4 bases, in that order; junction bases with no gene match: 7. The CDR3 has 16 residues. CDR3 sequence: CASSYTGTGAGETQYF. DNA for the CDR3: TGTGCCAGCAGTTACACCGGGACAGGGGCGGGAGAGACCCAGTACTTC.

The sample holds one count of this clone. J is TRBJ1-4 and V is TRBV30; TRBD1 matches 8 bases. Germline CDR1 GTSNPN, CDR2 SVGIG (reference sequence). The junction had 6 bases not matched to a gene; V was cut back by 1 base and J by 8 bases. The CDR3 is 14 amino acids. CDR3 sequence: CAWSGTGYGEKLFF. The CDR3 region has the DNA TGTGCCTGGAGTGGGACAGGGTACGGCGAAAAACTGTTTTTT. The full variable domain, its missing parts supplied by reference TRBV30 and TRBJ1-4, is SQTIHQWPATLVQPVGSPLSLECTVEGTSNPNLYWYRQAAGRGLQLLFYSVGIGQISSEVPQNLSASRPQDRQFILSSKKLLLSDSGFYLCAWSGTGYGEKLFFGSGTQLSVL.

This chain uses TRBV7-8 with TRBJ2-2; no reliable D call. The V gene lost 9 bases and the J gene lost 4 bases, with 9 bases spanning the gap. CDR1 and CDR2 (germline): SGHVS, FQNEAQ. The CDR3 runs to 12 residues. The CDR3 DNA follows: TGTGCCAGTGGGCGAGGCACCGGGGAGCTGTTTTTT. It is translated as CASGRGTGELFF.

This chain uses TRBV7-8 with TRBJ2-7; 11 bases map to TRBD1. Germline CDR1 is SGHVS and CDR2 is FQNEAQ. This CDR3 is built from 15 residues. V lost 4 bases to trimming and J lost 7 bases; unmatched junction nucleotides: 9. The CDR3 nucleotides read TGTGCCAGCAGCTCAACCGGGACAGGGGGGAGAGAGCAGTACTTC. Its translation is CASSSTGTGGREQYF.